The 9 T cell receptor beta chains in this list originate from one sample, sequenced in a study of shared clonotypes between healthy human individuals. Clones were sequenced by immunoSEQ multiplex PCR, and TCRdb holds only the in-frame ones, with some missing. The repertoire holds 2.5 million or so clones, with 90% to 95% as singletons. The sample consisted of naive CD4+ T cells sorted from blood. Subset specified: CD45RA+ positively selected. The source of these receptors is a man aged 18 to 30 in good health.

The chain employs TRBV7-6 and TRBJ1-6; possible D gene TRBD1, 6 bases. The germline gives CDR1 SGHVS, CDR2 FNYEAQ. The CDR3 is 14 residues long. V dropped 6 bases and J dropped 6 bases, with 12 bases sitting between them. The CDR3 bases are TGTGCCAGCAGTCCTACAGGGACTAATTCACCCCTCCACTTT. As protein: CASSPTGTNSPLHF.

Notes on this clone: Different DNA sequences within this sample yield the same CDR3. The chain carries TRBV20-1 and TRBJ1-5; D perhaps matches TRBD1 (5 bases). V lost 3 bases to trimming and J lost 9 bases, with 9 bases between them. The CDR3 runs 11 residues. CDR1 and CDR2 (germline): DFQATT, SNEGSKA (reference sequence). CDR3 coding DNA: TGCAGTGCTAGTGCCGGGGGGCCCCAGCATTTT. It is translated as CSASAGGPQHF.

The chain has TRBV12-5 and TRBJ1-1; no firm D call. V shed 4 bases and J shed 3 bases, with 18 bases lying between them. Germline V gives CDR1 LGHNT, CDR2 FRNRAP. There are 16 residues in the CDR3. The CDR3 DNA sequence: TGTGCTAGTGGTTCGCCGCGGGTTCTCGGCGACACTGAAGCTTTCTTT. Translating it yields CASGSPRVLGDTEAFF.

The chain is built from TRBV5-6 and TRBJ2-4; no firm D call. The CDR3 sequence is 14 residues long. The germline V gene has CDR1 SGHDT and CDR2 YYEEEE. Trimming shortened V by 3 bases and J by 0 bases, and 7 bases separated the two germline ends. The CDR3 DNA is TGTGCCAGCAGCTCGCCATTAGCCAAAAACATTCAGTACTTC. Its translation: CASSSPLAKNIQYF. Complete variable domain (other parts from reference TRBV5-6 and TRBJ2-4): DAGVTQSPTHLIKTRGQQVTLRCSPKSGHDTVSWYQQALGQGPQFIFQYYEEEERQRGNFPDRFSGHQFPNYSSELNVNALLLGDSALYLCASSSPLAKNIQYFGAGTRLSVL.

V usage is TRBV19 and J usage is TRBJ2-5; a possible D gene is TRBD2 (5 bases). Trimming stripped 6 bases from V and 5 bases from J, with 13 bases between. The CDR3 consists of 13 residues. CDR1 is LNHDA and CDR2 is SQIVND in the germline V gene (reference sequence). CDR3 sequence reads: CASSLTSKETQYF. The CDR3 DNA sequence: TGTGCCAGTAGCTTAACTAGTAAGGAGACCCAGTACTTC.

The rearrangement joins TRBV10-3 to TRBJ2-7; 9 positions match TRBD1. Germline V lookup: CDR1 ENHRY, CDR2 SYGVKD. The CDR3 runs to 13 residues. V dropped 6 bases and J dropped 2; count of bases not matched to a gene: 2. The chain's CDR3 is CAIRGTGPYEQYF. The CDR3, as DNA: TGTGCCATCAGGGGGACAGGGCCCTACGAGCAGTACTTC.

This chain uses TRBV5-1 with TRBJ1-1; tentatively, D is TRBD1 (6 bases). CDR3 length: 15 residues. Trimming removed 4 bases at V and 0 bases at J, with 13 bases between. The germline gives CDR1 SGHRS, CDR2 YFSETQ. In nucleotides, the CDR3 is TGCGCCAGCAGCCAGGACAGCTCCATGAACACTGAAGCTTTCTTT. As protein: CASSQDSSMNTEAFF.

The chain has TRBV18 and TRBJ2-7; D gene unclear. This CDR3 comprises 15 residues. Trimming removed 3 bases at V and 3 bases at J, with 15 bases between. The germline CDR1 and CDR2 sequences are KGHSH and LQKENI. The CDR3 loop reads CASSPFPASNYEQYF. CDR3 nucleotide sequence: TGTGCCAGCTCACCGTTCCCAGCCAGTAACTACGAGCAGTACTTC.

The V and J genes are TRBV5-1 and TRBJ2-7; no definite D call. Trimming cost V 6 bases and J 3 bases, with 13 bases left between them. The CDR3 sequence is 13 residues long. Germline V gene sequence: CDR1 SGHRS, CDR2 YFSETQ. CDR3 DNA: TGCGCCAGCACTGTCGGCGGTAGCTACGAGCAGTACTTC. Its protein product is CASTVGGSYEQYF.